This T cell receptor beta chain appears in the sequencing data of a study of post-analysis software for immune sequencing data. Overall study context: In terms of disease course, relapsing-remitting, secondary progressive and progressive-relapsing multiple sclerosis were included. Broader study findings: Patients showed TRBV5-6, TRBV5-1 and TRBV20-1 among five TRBV segments more frequent than in controls. Significantly lower normalized Chao1 diversity was seen in multiple sclerosis patients than in controls. Under F measure analysis, samples from one preparation batch co-clustered strongly.

CDR1 and CDR2 from the germline V gene are SQVTM and ANQGSEA. Unmatched junction bases numbered 8, after V lost 8 bases and J lost 5 bases. CDR3 size: 12 residues. As for this clonotype: Antigen unknown.

Researchers reported that TCR beta cDNA libraries carried unique molecular identifiers. TCRdb analysed the PCR reads with MiXCR anew, one entry per CDR3 protein. This sample has roughly 800,000 distinct CDR3 sequences; roughly half occur once, and the top ten carry roughly 4.4%. The rearrangement joins TRBV29-1 to TRBJ1-1, with 7 bases lining up with TRBD1. This clonotype originated in a girl aged 5-17 years with multiple sclerosis. Sequenced sample: blood. The CDR3 here is CSYQRTGTEAFF. The CDR3 coding sequence is TGCAGCTATCAGAGGACAGGAACTGAAGCTTTCTTT.